This passage covers 26 T cell receptor beta chains from one sample sequenced in a study of T cell responses to AZD1222 COVID-19 vaccine. Sequenced by immunoSEQ multiplex PCR; TCRdb stores in-frame clones only, minus some. The sample carries 200,000 to 250,000 clones, approximately 94% recorded once. The starting material was peripheral blood, obtained 28 days after the second dose of the MenACWY control vaccine. The receptors shown here come from an adult who received the MenACWY meningococcal vaccine as a control.

The chain employs TRBV6-5 and TRBJ2-1; 9 nucleotides line up with TRBD2. In germline, CDR1 is MNHEY, CDR2 SVGAGI. The CDR3 has 15 amino acids. V dropped 6 bases and J dropped 8; count of bases not matched to a gene: 11. CDR3 coding DNA: TGTGCCAGCAGGGGGGCTGGCGGGAGGGCCGATGAGCAGTTCTTC. Protein product: CASRGAGGRADEQFF.

This sequence joins TRBV5-1 and TRBJ2-5; 8 bases agree with TRBD2. J was trimmed by 1 base and V by 8 bases; bases with no gene match: 4. Germline values: CDR1 SGHRS, CDR2 YFSETQ. This CDR3 contains 13 residues. Written as DNA, the CDR3 is TGCGCCAGTGGAGCGGGGGCCCAAGAGACCCAGTACTTC. It yields the protein CASGAGAQETQYF.

The rearrangement uses TRBV30 and TRBJ2-1; TRBD2 matches at 11 bases. CDR1 and CDR2 (germline): GTSNPN, SVGIG (reference sequence). Unmatched junction bases numbered 5, after V lost 0 bases and J lost 4 bases. CDR3 size: 16 residues. This chain's CDR3 is CAWSVLAGGLYNEQFF. Here the CDR3 DNA reads TGTGCCTGGAGTGTGCTAGCGGGGGGCCTATACAATGAGCAGTTCTTC.

The chain couples TRBV7-9 to TRBJ2-4; TRBD1 matches at 8 bases. Germline CDR1 reads SEHNR; CDR2 reads FQNEAQ (reference sequence). V lost 5 bases to trimming and J lost 0 bases; unmatched junction nucleotides: 6. This CDR3 comprises 16 residues. The CDR3 coding sequence is TGTGCCAGCAGCACTGGGACAGGTCTAGCCAAAAACATTCAGTACTTC. This translates into CASSTGTGLAKNIQYF.

The genes are TRBV27 and TRBJ1-5; perhaps TRBD1 as D (6 bases). Germline lookup yields CDR1 MNHEY and CDR2 SMNVEV (reference sequence). This CDR3 contains 14 residues. The germline V and J ends were trimmed by 1 base and 4 bases, with 8 bases remaining between them. The CDR3 DNA reads as TGTGCCAGCAGTTTATTGGGGGCGAATCAGCCCCAGCATTTT. Amino acid sequence: CASSLLGANQPQHF.

V is TRBV6-5 and J is TRBJ2-2, with 10 bases identical to TRBD2. V trimming: 5 bases; J trimming: 9 bases; junction bases outside the gene matches: 9. The V gene's germline CDR1 is MNHEY and CDR2 SVGAGI. The CDR3 has 15 amino acids. CDR3 DNA: TGTGCCAGCAGTCGGGCTAGCGGGAGTGGCCGGGAGCTGTTTTTT. Its protein product is CASSRASGSGRELFF.

The chain uses TRBV4-3 and TRBJ2-1; 9 bases are a match to TRBD1. Trimming removed 3 bases from V and 2 bases from J; junction bases left unmatched: 5. The CDR3 contains 16 residues. Per germline, CDR1 LGHNA and CDR2 YSLEER. In nucleotides, the CDR3 is TGCGCCAGCAGCCAGGACAGGGGAGTAGCCTACAATGAGCAGTTCTTC. This gives the protein CASSQDRGVAYNEQFF.

The chain combines TRBV9 with TRBJ2-2, with 14 bases lining up with TRBD2. The germline gives CDR1 SGDLS, CDR2 YYNGEE. V dropped 3 bases and J dropped 5; count of bases not matched to a gene: 0. The CDR3 is 15 amino acids. The CDR3 nucleotides are TGTGCCAGCAGCGGGACTAGCGGGAGGACCGGGGAGCTGTTTTTT. This encodes CASSGTSGRTGELFF.

This chain joins TRBV4-2 and TRBJ1-3, with 7 bases identical to TRBD1. J lost 3 bases, V lost 1 base, and 3 bases had no gene match. Germline assignment: CDR1 LGHNA and CDR2 YNFKEQ. This CDR3 is built from 15 residues. CDR3 nucleotide sequence: TGTGCCAGCAGCCAAGCTACAGGGGATGGAAACACCATATATTTT. Translated, it gives CASSQATGDGNTIYF.

This sequence joins TRBV6-1 and TRBJ2-7, with 10 bases identical to TRBD1. This CDR3 has 14 amino acids. J gave up 5 bases and V 2 bases, and 3 bases lay outside the gene matches. Looked up from germline, CDR1 is MNHNS and CDR2 is SASEGT. This CDR3 reads CASSELGQGNEQYF. The CDR3, as DNA: TGTGCCAGCAGTGAACTGGGACAGGGGAACGAGCAGTACTTC.

The chain employs TRBV24-1 and TRBJ2-5; TRBD2 agrees at 7 bases. V shed 5 bases, J shed 10 bases, and the junction held 15 bases outside the gene matches. The germline V gene has CDR1 KGHDR and CDR2 SFDVKD. The CDR3 runs 15 residues. CDR3: CATSVGGTRGDDQYF. The CDR3 DNA reads as TGTGCCACCAGTGTTGGTGGAACCCGGGGGGACGACCAGTACTTC.

V gene TRBV5-1 combines with J gene TRBJ2-7; no clear D gene. V lost 0 bases and J lost 2, with 9 bases in between. Germline V lookup: CDR1 SGHRS, CDR2 YFSETQ. The CDR3 is 14 amino acids. The CDR3 DNA sequence: TGCGCCAGCAGCTTGGCTCTAGGGACCTACGAGCAGTACTTC. Residues: CASSLALGTYEQYF.

The V call is TRBV7-3, the J call TRBJ2-1; TRBD2 agrees at 9 bases. In germline, CDR1 is SGHTA, CDR2 FQGTGA. With 8 bases clipped from V and 8 bases from J, the junction kept 13 bases outside the gene matches. The CDR3 contains 15 residues. This CDR3 reads CASGKRAGGRDEQFF. The CDR3 DNA follows: TGTGCCAGCGGGAAGAGGGCGGGAGGGAGAGATGAGCAGTTCTTC.

This chain links TRBV10-3 with TRBJ2-2; 9 bases map to TRBD2. This CDR3 has 16 amino acids. Per the germline V gene, CDR1 is ENHRY and CDR2 is SYGVKD. Unmatched junction bases numbered 10, after V lost 6 bases and J lost 5 bases. CDR3 loop: CAISNSGGEGTGELFF. In nucleotides, the CDR3 is TGTGCCATCAGCAATAGCGGGGGTGAGGGAACCGGGGAGCTGTTTTTT.

The rearrangement uses TRBV6-5 and TRBJ2-7; D gene ambiguous. Germline CDR1 reads MNHEY; CDR2 reads SVGAGI. The CDR3 has 11 residues. Trimming cost V 7 bases and J 2 bases, with 6 bases left between them. This chain's CDR3 is CASNLAYEQYF. For the CDR3, the DNA is TGTGCCAGCAATCTCGCCTACGAGCAGTACTTC.

J is TRBJ1-1 and V is TRBV27; no clear D gene. V dropped 3 bases and J dropped 1 base, with 9 bases sitting between them. CDR3 length: 14 residues. Germline loops: CDR1 MNHEY, CDR2 SMNVEV (reference sequence). The CDR3 region is CASSFERKNTEAFF. The DNA for the CDR3 is TGTGCCAGCAGTTTTGAAAGGAAGAACACTGAAGCTTTCTTT.

The chain has TRBV7-9 and TRBJ2-7; TRBD2 matches 9 bases. Looked up from germline, CDR1 is SEHNR and CDR2 is FQNEAQ (reference sequence). This CDR3 region has 15 residues. The trim removed 1 base at V and 7 bases at J, leaving 8 bases unmatched. The CDR3 DNA is TGTGCCAGCAGCTTAGGGGTAGCGGGAGTCGGGGAGCAGTACTTC. It yields the protein CASSLGVAGVGEQYF.

The CDR3 sequence is CASSPVRGGAWEQYF. The CDR3 coding sequence is TGTGCCAGCAGCCCCGTACGCGGGGGGGCTTGGGAGCAGTACTTC. The chain employs TRBV3-1 (or the pseudogene TRBV3-2) and TRBJ2-7; 9 nucleotides agree with TRBD2. Germline CDR1 and CDR2: LGHDT and YNNKEL (reference sequence). V gave up 4 bases and J gave up 7 bases; unmatched junction bases: 11. The CDR3 sequence is 15 residues long.

The CDR3, as DNA: TGTGCCAGTAGTATAGAAGGTCAGGGCACCTACGAGCAGTACTTC. This gives the protein CASSIEGQGTYEQYF. The chain links TRBV19 to TRBJ2-7; TRBD1 is a possible D gene (5 bases). The germline V and J ends were trimmed by 0 bases and 2 bases, with 11 bases remaining between them. The CDR3 loop spans 15 amino acids. From germline, CDR1 is LNHDA and CDR2 SQIVND (reference sequence).

The V gene is TRBV7-9, the J gene TRBJ2-7; D is unresolved. V shed 4 bases and J shed 5 bases, with 9 bases lying between them. The CDR3 is made up of 12 amino acids. Germline V CDR1 and CDR2: SEHNR, FQNEAQ (reference sequence). The CDR3: CASSSQRDEQYF. The CDR3, as DNA: TGTGCCAGCAGCTCTCAACGGGACGAGCAGTACTTC. The entire variable domain, with the rest obtained from reference TRBV7-9 and TRBJ2-7, is as follows: DTGVSQNPRHKITKRGQNVTFRCDPISEHNRLYWYRQTLGQGPEFLTYFQNEAQLEKSRLLSDRFSAERPKGSFSTLEIQRTEQGDSAMYLCASSSQRDEQYFGPGTRLTVT.

The chain links TRBV5-1 to TRBJ2-2, with 7 bases aligning to TRBD2. After removal of 1 base from V and 2 bases from J, the junction contained 11 bases not matched to a gene. CDR1 and CDR2 from the germline V gene are SGHRS and YFSETQ. The CDR3 consists of 18 residues. CDR3 DNA sequence: TGCGCCAGCAGCTTGATTATCTCCGGGAGGAAAAACACCGGGGAGCTGTTTTTT. Protein product: CASSLIISGRKNTGELFF.

This rearrangement joins TRBV12-3 or TRBV12-4 to TRBJ2-5; the match to TRBD1 covers 7 bases. The CDR3 is 13 residues long. Trimming took 6 bases from V and 5 from J; bases not matched to a gene: 6. This CDR3 is CASRRQGTETQYF. CDR3 nucleotides: TGTGCCAGCAGGCGACAGGGAACGGAGACCCAGTACTTC.

The genes are TRBV27 and TRBJ2-7; D is unclear. Trimming shortened V by 5 bases and J by 3 bases, and 11 bases separated the two germline ends. The CDR3 has 13 residues. CDR1 and CDR2 (germline): MNHEY, SMNVEV (reference sequence). This chain's CDR3 is CASSPRVNYEQYF. CDR3 nucleotides: TGTGCCAGCAGTCCTAGGGTCAACTACGAGCAGTACTTC.

The CDR3 nucleotides read TGTGCCACCAGTGGCCGGGCCCTCAATCAGCCCCAGCATTTT. It codes for CATSGRALNQPQHF. The chain joins TRBV24-1 to TRBJ1-5; the D is unclear. This CDR3 spans 14 amino acids. The germline V gene has CDR1 KGHDR and CDR2 SFDVKD. With 5 bases removed from V and 3 bases from J, the gap between germline ends came to 10 bases.

This clone was recorded only once. This chain connects TRBV9 to TRBJ1-3, with TRBD1 matching over 7 bases. Germline loops: CDR1 SGDLS, CDR2 YYNGEE. With V trimmed by 2 bases and J by 0 bases, 5 bases remained unmatched. CDR3 length: 16 amino acids. The chain's CDR3 is CASSVTGTDSGNTIYF. CDR3 DNA sequence: TGTGCCAGCAGCGTTACCGGGACAGACTCTGGAAACACCATATATTTT.

This clone was observed a single time. A junction end diverges from the germline sequence, so it may reflect a read error. This chain links TRBV7-6 with TRBJ2-5, with 13 nucleotides matching TRBD2. Germline V CDR1 and CDR2: SGHVS, FNYEAQ. CDR3 length equals 16 residues. The CDR3 DNA reads as TGTGCCAGCAACTTAGGGGGGACTAGCGGGATGGAGACCCAGTACTTC. Translating it yields CASNLGGTSGMETQYF.